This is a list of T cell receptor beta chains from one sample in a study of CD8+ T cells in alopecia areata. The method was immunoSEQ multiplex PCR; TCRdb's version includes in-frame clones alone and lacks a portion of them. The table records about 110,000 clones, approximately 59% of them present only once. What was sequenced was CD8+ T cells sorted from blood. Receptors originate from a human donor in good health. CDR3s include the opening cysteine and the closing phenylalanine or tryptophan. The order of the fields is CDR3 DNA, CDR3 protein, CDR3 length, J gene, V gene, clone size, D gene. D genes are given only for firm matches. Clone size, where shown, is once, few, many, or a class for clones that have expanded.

cdr3_nt: TGTGCCAGCAGCTCTCCGACTAGCGGGGAAGATACGCAGTATTTT
cdr3_aa: CASSSPTSGEDTQYF
cdr3_length: 15
j_call: TRBJ2-3
v_call: TRBV7-2
clone_size: NA
d_call: TRBD2

cdr3_nt: TGTGCCAGCAGTGACGAGGCAGGGGGCGGCTCTGCGAACACCGGGGAGCTGTTTTTT
cdr3_aa: CASSDEAGGGSANTGELFF
cdr3_length: 19
j_call: TRBJ2-2
v_call: TRBV6-4
clone_size: NA
d_call: TRBD1

cdr3_nt: TGTGCCAGCAGTTCGGACAGGGCCCCTCAGCCCCAGCATTTT
cdr3_aa: CASSSDRAPQPQHF
cdr3_length: 14
j_call: TRBJ1-5
v_call: TRBV28
clone_size: NA
d_call: TRBD1

cdr3_nt: TGTGCCAGCAGTGGCCCATTAACGGGGGGTCCCGGGCAGCAGTACTTC
cdr3_aa: CASSGPLTGGPGQQYF
cdr3_length: 16
j_call: TRBJ2-7
v_call: TRBV28
clone_size: once
d_call: TRBD2

cdr3_nt: TGTGCCATCAGTGCTGTGGGGACCACAGATACGCAGTATTTT
cdr3_aa: CAISAVGTTDTQYF
cdr3_length: 14
j_call: TRBJ2-3
v_call: TRBV10-3
clone_size: NA
d_call: NA

cdr3_nt: TGTGCCAGCAGGAGGGGTTACGAGCAGTACTTC
cdr3_aa: CASRRGYEQYF
cdr3_length: 11
j_call: TRBJ2-7
v_call: TRBV6-5
clone_size: NA
d_call: NA

cdr3_nt: TGTGCCAGCAGCTTAGGGGCAGTTTCGAGCTATGGCTACACCTTC
cdr3_aa: CASSLGAVSSYGYTF
cdr3_length: 15
j_call: TRBJ1-2
v_call: TRBV7-9
clone_size: NA
d_call: NA

cdr3_nt: TGTGCCAGCAGCCCTCAGATGACAGGGAAGTCGGAGACCCAGTACTTC
cdr3_aa: CASSPQMTGKSETQYF
cdr3_length: 16
j_call: TRBJ2-5
v_call: TRBV9
clone_size: NA
d_call: TRBD1

cdr3_nt: TGTGCCAGCAGTCCAGAGACGGGGAACACCGGGGAGCTGTTTTTT
cdr3_aa: CASSPETGNTGELFF
cdr3_length: 15
j_call: TRBJ2-2
v_call: TRBV6-6
clone_size: NA
d_call: NA

cdr3_nt: TGTGCCAGCAGTTCCAGTTGGGGGGCCCTGAACACTGAAGCTTTCTTT
cdr3_aa: CASSSSWGALNTEAFF
cdr3_length: 16
j_call: TRBJ1-1
v_call: TRBV6-5
clone_size: NA
d_call: NA

cdr3_nt: TGTGCCAGCAGCCGCGGGACTAGCGGGGCGAGCTACCAAGAGACCCAGTACTTC
cdr3_aa: CASSRGTSGASYQETQYF
cdr3_length: 18
j_call: TRBJ2-5
v_call: TRBV5-6
clone_size: once
d_call: TRBD2

cdr3_nt: TGTGCCAGCAGCGTAGGGGGGAGCTCCTACGAGCAGTACTTC
cdr3_aa: CASSVGGSSYEQYF
cdr3_length: 14
j_call: TRBJ2-7
v_call: TRBV9
clone_size: NA
d_call: NA

cdr3_nt: TGCGCCAGCAGCCATCCGATGACAGGGGGCGCGGGAAAAGAGACCCAGTACTTC
cdr3_aa: CASSHPMTGGAGKETQYF
cdr3_length: 18
j_call: TRBJ2-5
v_call: TRBV4-1
clone_size: few
d_call: TRBD1

cdr3_nt: TGTGCCAGCAGTTACGCAAAGGGGCAGGGTTATGGCTACACCTTC
cdr3_aa: CASSYAKGQGYGYTF
cdr3_length: 15
j_call: TRBJ1-2
v_call: TRBV6-6
clone_size: NA
d_call: NA

cdr3_nt: TGCAGTGACGACCGGTTCGAAGCTTTCTTT
cdr3_aa: CSDDRFEAFF
cdr3_length: 10
j_call: TRBJ1-1
v_call: TRBV20-1
clone_size: NA
d_call: NA

cdr3_nt: TGTGCCAGCAGTTTCAGGGGTGGTGAAGCTTTCTTT
cdr3_aa: CASSFRGGEAFF
cdr3_length: 12
j_call: TRBJ1-1
v_call: TRBV6-6
clone_size: NA
d_call: NA

cdr3_nt: TGTGCCAGCAGTTACTCCTCCGGGCCTGGGGGCGAGCAGTACTTC
cdr3_aa: CASSYSSGPGGEQYF
cdr3_length: 15
j_call: TRBJ2-7
v_call: TRBV6-5
clone_size: NA
d_call: NA

cdr3_nt: TGTGCCAGCAGCCGTTCCGGGACAGGGACATTGAACACTGAAGCTTTCTTT
cdr3_aa: CASSRSGTGTLNTEAFF
cdr3_length: 17
j_call: TRBJ1-1
v_call: TRBV11-2
clone_size: NA
d_call: TRBD1

cdr3_nt: TGCGCCAGCAGCCAGGATTACAGGGGCCCGCTTTCCAACTATGGCTACACCTTC
cdr3_aa: CASSQDYRGPLSNYGYTF
cdr3_length: 18
j_call: TRBJ1-2
v_call: TRBV4-1
clone_size: NA
d_call: TRBD1

cdr3_nt: TGTGCCAGCAGCTTAGGCCACCGATCCCGCACAGATACGCAGTATTTT
cdr3_aa: CASSLGHRSRTDTQYF
cdr3_length: 16
j_call: TRBJ2-3
v_call: TRBV13
clone_size: NA
d_call: NA

cdr3_nt: TGTGCCAGCAGCGCGGCCGGGACAGGCTACGAGCAGTACTTC
cdr3_aa: CASSAAGTGYEQYF
cdr3_length: 14
j_call: TRBJ2-7
v_call: TRBV7-8
clone_size: NA
d_call: TRBD1

cdr3_nt: TGCGCCAGCAGCTTCGGAGGCGCGGGCTACGAGCAGTACTTC
cdr3_aa: CASSFGGAGYEQYF
cdr3_length: 14
j_call: TRBJ2-7
v_call: TRBV5-1
clone_size: few
d_call: NA

cdr3_nt: TGTGCCACCAGCAGAGACCGGGACAGCTACGAGCAGTACTTC
cdr3_aa: CATSRDRDSYEQYF
cdr3_length: 14
j_call: TRBJ2-7
v_call: TRBV15
clone_size: NA
d_call: TRBD1

cdr3_nt: TGTGCCAGTAGTATGGACAGGGTAGCCTACAATGAGCAGTTCTTC
cdr3_aa: CASSMDRVAYNEQFF
cdr3_length: 15
j_call: TRBJ2-1
v_call: TRBV19
clone_size: NA
d_call: TRBD1

cdr3_nt: TGTGCCAGCAGCTTAGACCCCCTTAGCGGGGGGCTCCAAGAGACCCAGTACTTC
cdr3_aa: CASSLDPLSGGLQETQYF
cdr3_length: 18
j_call: TRBJ2-5
v_call: TRBV7-6
clone_size: NA
d_call: TRBD2

cdr3_nt: TGTGCCAGTAGTCCACACAGTGGCCCCTACAATGAGCAGTTCTTC
cdr3_aa: CASSPHSGPYNEQFF
cdr3_length: 15
j_call: TRBJ2-1
v_call: TRBV19
clone_size: NA
d_call: NA

cdr3_nt: TGTGCCAGCAGCTATAAGGACAGGGGCCTCCTCACCACAGATACGCAGTATTTT
cdr3_aa: CASSYKDRGLLTTDTQYF
cdr3_length: 18
j_call: TRBJ2-3
v_call: TRBV13
clone_size: NA
d_call: TRBD1

cdr3_nt: TGTGCCACCAGCAGAGATGCCCACCACCTCTACGAGCAGTACTTC
cdr3_aa: CATSRDAHHLYEQYF
cdr3_length: 15
j_call: TRBJ2-7
v_call: TRBV15
clone_size: many
d_call: NA

cdr3_nt: TGTGCCTGGAGTGTATTTGTGGGGGGCACTGAAGCTTTCTTT
cdr3_aa: CAWSVFVGGTEAFF
cdr3_length: 14
j_call: TRBJ1-1
v_call: TRBV30
clone_size: few
d_call: NA

cdr3_nt: TGTGCCAGCAGTGGAGGGGGATCTAACTATGGCTACACCTTC
cdr3_aa: CASSGGGSNYGYTF
cdr3_length: 14
j_call: TRBJ1-2
v_call: TRBV27
clone_size: NA
d_call: NA

cdr3_nt: TGCGCCAGCAGCTTGGAGGCCTCGTCCCCCGATACGCAGTATTTT
cdr3_aa: CASSLEASSPDTQYF
cdr3_length: 15
j_call: TRBJ2-3
v_call: TRBV5-1
clone_size: NA
d_call: NA

cdr3_nt: TGCGCCAGCAGCCATCCGGGACTGCCGACCTACGAGCAGTACTTC
cdr3_aa: CASSHPGLPTYEQYF
cdr3_length: 15
j_call: TRBJ2-7
v_call: TRBV4-1
clone_size: NA
d_call: NA

cdr3_nt: TGTGCCAGCAGCCCCCCCCTCACAGGGGACCTGGGAGCTTTCTTT
cdr3_aa: CASSPPLTGDLGAFF
cdr3_length: 15
j_call: TRBJ1-1
v_call: TRBV7-9
clone_size: NA
d_call: TRBD1

cdr3_nt: TGTGCCAGCAGCTTTTCGGGCAATCAGCCCCAGCATTTT
cdr3_aa: CASSFSGNQPQHF
cdr3_length: 13
j_call: TRBJ1-5
v_call: TRBV5-6
clone_size: NA
d_call: NA

cdr3_nt: TGTGCCAGCAGCCTGACTAGCGCAGATACGCAGTATTTT
cdr3_aa: CASSLTSADTQYF
cdr3_length: 13
j_call: TRBJ2-3
v_call: TRBV27
clone_size: few
d_call: TRBD2

cdr3_nt: TGTGCCACCAGGACGGAGACCTACGAGCAGTACTTC
cdr3_aa: CATRTETYEQYF
cdr3_length: 12
j_call: TRBJ2-7
v_call: TRBV2
clone_size: NA
d_call: NA

cdr3_nt: TGTGCCAGCAGTTCCGGAAATGAGCAGTTCTTC
cdr3_aa: CASSSGNEQFF
cdr3_length: 11
j_call: TRBJ2-1
v_call: TRBV27
clone_size: NA
d_call: NA

cdr3_nt: TGTGCTAGCAGCTTATTCATGGCGGAGAGCTCCTACAATGAGCAGTTCTTC
cdr3_aa: CASSLFMAESSYNEQFF
cdr3_length: 17
j_call: TRBJ2-1
v_call: TRBV7-7
clone_size: few
d_call: NA

cdr3_nt: TGTGCCAGCAGCCAAGGACTAGCGGGGGGGCGTCTAGATACGCAGTATTTT
cdr3_aa: CASSQGLAGGRLDTQYF
cdr3_length: 17
j_call: TRBJ2-3
v_call: TRBV7-2
clone_size: few
d_call: TRBD2

cdr3_nt: TGTGCCAGCAGCTTAGGCCGGGACGAGCAGTACTTC
cdr3_aa: CASSLGRDEQYF
cdr3_length: 12
j_call: TRBJ2-7
v_call: TRBV13
clone_size: NA
d_call: NA

cdr3_nt: TGCAGCGTCCCAGGGATGAAAACTGAAGCTTTCTTT
cdr3_aa: CSVPGMKTEAFF
cdr3_length: 12
j_call: TRBJ1-1
v_call: TRBV29-1
clone_size: NA
d_call: NA

cdr3_nt: TGCAGCGTGTGGGTCGACTCTGGAAACACCATATATTTT
cdr3_aa: CSVWVDSGNTIYF
cdr3_length: 13
j_call: TRBJ1-3
v_call: TRBV29-1
clone_size: NA
d_call: NA

cdr3_nt: TGTGCCAGCAGTGAAGCGAGGATCTCTTACGAGCAGTACTTC
cdr3_aa: CASSEARISYEQYF
cdr3_length: 14
j_call: TRBJ2-7
v_call: TRBV2
clone_size: few
d_call: NA

cdr3_nt: TGTGCCAGCAGCTTAGGCCCCTTGACACTCACAGATACGCAGTATTTT
cdr3_aa: CASSLGPLTLTDTQYF
cdr3_length: 16
j_call: TRBJ2-3
v_call: TRBV11-2
clone_size: NA
d_call: NA

cdr3_nt: TGTGCCAGCAGCTCCCCGGACAGGGAGCAGTTCTTC
cdr3_aa: CASSSPDREQFF
cdr3_length: 12
j_call: TRBJ2-1
v_call: TRBV13
clone_size: NA
d_call: TRBD1

cdr3_nt: TGTGCCAGCAGTGAAGGTTTCGGGACAGCAGCCAATGAGCAGTTCTTC
cdr3_aa: CASSEGFGTAANEQFF
cdr3_length: 16
j_call: TRBJ2-1
v_call: TRBV2
clone_size: NA
d_call: TRBD1

cdr3_nt: TGTGCCAGCCCCCAACTAGCGTCCCGCGAGCAGTACTTC
cdr3_aa: CASPQLASREQYF
cdr3_length: 13
j_call: TRBJ2-7
v_call: TRBV10-3
clone_size: few
d_call: TRBD2

cdr3_nt: TGTGCCAGCAGTTACGGGACAGGGAAAAACATTCAGTACTTC
cdr3_aa: CASSYGTGKNIQYF
cdr3_length: 14
j_call: TRBJ2-4
v_call: TRBV7-9
clone_size: NA
d_call: TRBD1